Listed below are T cell receptor beta chains from one sample, sequenced in a study of shared clonotypes between healthy human individuals. TCRdb's copy holds only in-frame clones and misses some; the assay was immunoSEQ multiplex PCR. The repertoire consists of roughly 2 million clones, with approximately 95% occurring once and the leading ten covering 0.13%. The sample was naive CD4+ T cells sorted from blood. The source of these receptors is a man younger than 35 in good health. Both conserved end residues are part of each CDR3. D genes are given only for firm matches.

length	D	V	J	CDR3
10	NA	TRBV20-1	TRBJ2-3	CSALEDTQYF
14	NA	TRBV5-1	TRBJ1-1	CASSPQGWNTEAFF
18	TRBD1	TRBV6-1	TRBJ2-7	CASSDKNPETGGRNEQYF
14	TRBD1	TRBV27	TRBJ1-5	CASRPTGGHQPQHF
14	NA	TRBV6-1	TRBJ2-5	CASREGWGSETQYF
16	TRBD1	TRBV11-3	TRBJ1-3	CASSRGGTGTGNTIYF
15	TRBD2	TRBV5-8	TRBJ2-1	CASSSTGLAFDEQFF
11	NA	TRBV5-1	TRBJ2-1	CASRAGNEQFF
13	TRBD1	TRBV30	TRBJ1-1	CACAGQPNTEAFF
11	NA	TRBV7-2	TRBJ2-3	CASSATNTQYF
13	NA	TRBV27	TRBJ1-1	CASRRPWNTEAFF
14	TRBD1	TRBV27	TRBJ2-7	CASSLQGQGYEQYF
15	TRBD2	TRBV10-1	TRBJ2-5	CATRTTSGRRETQYF
16	NA	TRBV4-2	TRBJ1-1	CASSQGTSSMNTEAFF
13	NA	TRBV9	TRBJ2-1	CASSVGTGNEQFF